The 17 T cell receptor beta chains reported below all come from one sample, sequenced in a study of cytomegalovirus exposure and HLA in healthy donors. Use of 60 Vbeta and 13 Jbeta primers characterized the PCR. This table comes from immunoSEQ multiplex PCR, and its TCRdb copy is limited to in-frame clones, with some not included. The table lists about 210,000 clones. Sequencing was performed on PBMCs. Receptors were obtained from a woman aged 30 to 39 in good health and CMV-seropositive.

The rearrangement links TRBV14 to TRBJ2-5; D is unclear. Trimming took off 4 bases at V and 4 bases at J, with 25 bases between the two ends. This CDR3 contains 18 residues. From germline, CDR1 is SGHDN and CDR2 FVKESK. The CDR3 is CASSPNVRRNEPRETQYF. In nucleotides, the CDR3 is TGTGCCAGCAGCCCCAACGTCAGGCGAAATGAGCCTCGAGAGACCCAGTACTTC.

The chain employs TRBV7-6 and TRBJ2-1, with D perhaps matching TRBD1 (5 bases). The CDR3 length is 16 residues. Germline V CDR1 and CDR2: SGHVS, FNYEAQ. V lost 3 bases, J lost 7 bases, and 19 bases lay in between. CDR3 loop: CASSFKGASISNEQFF. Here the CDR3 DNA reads TGTGCCAGCAGCTTTAAAGGGGCCTCTATATCAAATGAGCAGTTCTTC.

CDR3 nucleotide sequence: TGTGCCAGCAGCAGGGACAAGAACACTGAAGCTTTCTTT. This sequence encodes CASSRDKNTEAFF. The chain joins TRBV5-4 to TRBJ1-1; tentative D call: TRBD1 (6 bases). Germline V gene sequence: CDR1 SGHNT, CDR2 YYREEE (reference sequence). Trimming left V 4 bases short and J 1 base short, with 8 bases between. This CDR3 region has 13 residues.

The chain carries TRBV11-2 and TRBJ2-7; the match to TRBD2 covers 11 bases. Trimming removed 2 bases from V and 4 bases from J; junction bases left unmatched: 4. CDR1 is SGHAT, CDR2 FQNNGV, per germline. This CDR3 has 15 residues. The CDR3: CASSLFGTSGYEQYF. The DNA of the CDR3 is TGTGCCAGCAGCTTATTCGGGACTAGCGGATACGAGCAGTACTTC.

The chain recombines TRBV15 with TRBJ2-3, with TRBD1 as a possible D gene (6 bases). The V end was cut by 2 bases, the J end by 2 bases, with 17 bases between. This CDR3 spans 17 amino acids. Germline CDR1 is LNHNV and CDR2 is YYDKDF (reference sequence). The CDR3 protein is CATSRSVGAGATDTQYF. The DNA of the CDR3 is TGTGCCACCAGCAGATCCGTGGGCGCAGGGGCCACAGATACGCAGTATTTT.

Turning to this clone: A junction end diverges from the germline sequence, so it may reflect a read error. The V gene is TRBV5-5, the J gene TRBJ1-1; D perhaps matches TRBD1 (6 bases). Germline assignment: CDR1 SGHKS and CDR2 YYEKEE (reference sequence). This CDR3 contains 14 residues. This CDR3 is CASSPTGQNSGHNF. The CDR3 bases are TGTGCCAGCAGCCCGACAGGTCAGAACTCTGGACACAACTTT.

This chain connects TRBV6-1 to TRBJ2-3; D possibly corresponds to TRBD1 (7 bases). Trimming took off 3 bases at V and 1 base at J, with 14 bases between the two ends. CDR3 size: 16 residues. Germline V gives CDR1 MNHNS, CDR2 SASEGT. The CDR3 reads CASSDIQGGGTDTQYF. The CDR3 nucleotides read TGTGCCAGCAGTGACATCCAGGGGGGAGGCACAGATACGCAGTATTTT.

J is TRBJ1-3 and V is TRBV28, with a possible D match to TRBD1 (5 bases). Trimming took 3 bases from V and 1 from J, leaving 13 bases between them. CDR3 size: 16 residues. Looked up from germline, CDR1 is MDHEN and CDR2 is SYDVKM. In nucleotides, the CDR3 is TGTGCCAGCAGTTTGAGCAGGGCCTTATCTGGAAACACCATATATTTT. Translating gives CASSLSRALSGNTIYF.

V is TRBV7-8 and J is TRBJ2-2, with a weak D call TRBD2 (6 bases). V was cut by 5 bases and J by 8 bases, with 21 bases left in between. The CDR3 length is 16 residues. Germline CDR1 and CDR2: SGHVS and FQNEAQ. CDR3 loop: CASSTRDGPARGELFF. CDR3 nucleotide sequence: TGTGCCAGCAGCACGCGGGACGGCCCAGCAAGGGGGGAGCTGTTTTTT.

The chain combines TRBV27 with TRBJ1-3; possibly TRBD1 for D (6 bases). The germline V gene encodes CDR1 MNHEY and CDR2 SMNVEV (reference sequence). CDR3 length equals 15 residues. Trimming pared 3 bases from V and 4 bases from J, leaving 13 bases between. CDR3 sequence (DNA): TGTGCCAGCAGTTTGAAGGGACACCCCGGAAACACCATATATTTT. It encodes CASSLKGHPGNTIYF.

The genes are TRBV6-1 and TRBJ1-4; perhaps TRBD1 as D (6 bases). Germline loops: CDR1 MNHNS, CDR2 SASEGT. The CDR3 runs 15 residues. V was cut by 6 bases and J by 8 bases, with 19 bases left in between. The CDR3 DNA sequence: TGTGCCAGCAGCTGGGGGGGGGCGCGGGGAGAAAAACTGTTTTTT. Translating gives CASSWGGARGEKLFF.

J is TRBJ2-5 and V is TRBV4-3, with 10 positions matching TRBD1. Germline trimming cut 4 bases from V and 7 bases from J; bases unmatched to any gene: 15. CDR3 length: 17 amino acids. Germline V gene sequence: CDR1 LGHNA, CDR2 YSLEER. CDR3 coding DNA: TGCGCCAGCAGCCTACGGACAGGGGGGGAAACTTTTTCGACCCAGTACTTC. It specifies CASSLRTGGETFSTQYF.

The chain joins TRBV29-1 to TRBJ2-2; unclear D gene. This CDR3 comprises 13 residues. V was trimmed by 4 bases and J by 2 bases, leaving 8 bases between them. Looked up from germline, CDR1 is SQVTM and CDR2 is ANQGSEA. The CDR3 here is CSVGLLNTGELFF. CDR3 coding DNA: TGCAGCGTTGGACTTCTCAACACCGGGGAGCTGTTTTTT.

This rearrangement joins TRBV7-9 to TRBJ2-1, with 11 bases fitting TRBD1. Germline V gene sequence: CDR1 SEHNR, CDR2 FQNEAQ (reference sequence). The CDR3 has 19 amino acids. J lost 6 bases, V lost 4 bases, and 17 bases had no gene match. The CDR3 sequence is CASSSPRAGTGGVSNEQFF. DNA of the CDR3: TGTGCCAGCAGCTCCCCACGCGCCGGGACAGGGGGTGTGAGCAATGAGCAGTTCTTC.

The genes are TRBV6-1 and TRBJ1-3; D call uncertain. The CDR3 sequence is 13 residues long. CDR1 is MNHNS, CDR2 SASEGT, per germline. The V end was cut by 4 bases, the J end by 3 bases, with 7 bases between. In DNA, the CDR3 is TGTGCCAGCAGTGGGCTGAATGGAAACACCATATATTTT. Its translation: CASSGLNGNTIYF.

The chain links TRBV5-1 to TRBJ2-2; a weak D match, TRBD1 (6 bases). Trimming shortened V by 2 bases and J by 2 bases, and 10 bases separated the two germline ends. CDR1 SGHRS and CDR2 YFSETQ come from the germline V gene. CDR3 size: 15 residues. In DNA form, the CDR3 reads TGCGCCAGCAGCTTCGGGACACATAACACCGGGGAGCTGTTTTTT. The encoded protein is CASSFGTHNTGELFF.

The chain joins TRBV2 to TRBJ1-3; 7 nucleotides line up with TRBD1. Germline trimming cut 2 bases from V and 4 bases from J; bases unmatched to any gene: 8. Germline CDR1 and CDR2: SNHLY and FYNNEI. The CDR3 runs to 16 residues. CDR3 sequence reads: CASSEFWAGGGNTIYF. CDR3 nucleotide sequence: TGTGCCAGCAGTGAATTCTGGGCAGGGGGAGGAAACACCATATATTTT.